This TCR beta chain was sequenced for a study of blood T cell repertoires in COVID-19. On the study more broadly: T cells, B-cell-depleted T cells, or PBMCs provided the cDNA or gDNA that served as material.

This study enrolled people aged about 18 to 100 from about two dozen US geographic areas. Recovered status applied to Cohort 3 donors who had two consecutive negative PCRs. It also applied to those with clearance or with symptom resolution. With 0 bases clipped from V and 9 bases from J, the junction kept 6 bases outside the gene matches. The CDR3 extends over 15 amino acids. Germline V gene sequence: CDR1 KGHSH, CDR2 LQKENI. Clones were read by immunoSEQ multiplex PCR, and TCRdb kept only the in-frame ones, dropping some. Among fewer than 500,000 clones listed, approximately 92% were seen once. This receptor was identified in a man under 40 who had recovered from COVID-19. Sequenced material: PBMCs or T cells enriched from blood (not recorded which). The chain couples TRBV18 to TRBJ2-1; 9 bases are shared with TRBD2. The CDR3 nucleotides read TGTGCCAGCTCACCACCGGCGGGAGGGTGGGGTGAGCAGTTCTTC. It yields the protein CASSPPAGGWGEQFF. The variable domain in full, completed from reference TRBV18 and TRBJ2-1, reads NAGVMQNPRHLVRRRGQEARLRCSPMKGHSHVYWYRQLPEEGLKFMVYLQKENIIDESGMPKERFSAEFPKEGPSILRIQQVVRGDSAAYFCASSPPAGGWGEQFFGPGTRLTVL.